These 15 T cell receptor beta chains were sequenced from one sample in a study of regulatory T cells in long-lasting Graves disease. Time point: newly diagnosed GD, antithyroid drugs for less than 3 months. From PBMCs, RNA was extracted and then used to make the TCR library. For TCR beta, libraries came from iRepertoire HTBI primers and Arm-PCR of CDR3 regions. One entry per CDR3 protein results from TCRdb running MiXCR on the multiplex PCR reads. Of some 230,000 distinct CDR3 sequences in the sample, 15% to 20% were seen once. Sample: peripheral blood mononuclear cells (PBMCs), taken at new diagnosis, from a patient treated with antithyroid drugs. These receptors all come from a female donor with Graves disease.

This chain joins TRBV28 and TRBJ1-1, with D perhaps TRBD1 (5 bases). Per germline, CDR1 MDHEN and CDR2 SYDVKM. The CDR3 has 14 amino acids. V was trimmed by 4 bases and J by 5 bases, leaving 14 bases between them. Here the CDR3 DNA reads TGTGCCAGCAGTTCCTATGAGGGGCTGACTGAAGCTTTCTTT. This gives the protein CASSSYEGLTEAFF.

CDR3 DNA sequence: TGCGCCAGCAGCCAAATGTCAGGGGAATACGAGCAGTACTTC. It is translated as CASSQMSGEYEQYF. The genes are TRBV4-1 and TRBJ2-7; D perhaps matches TRBD1 (6 bases). The germline V gene has CDR1 MGHRA and CDR2 YSYEKL. V was pared by 2 bases and J by 4 bases, with 12 bases between. There are 14 residues in the CDR3.

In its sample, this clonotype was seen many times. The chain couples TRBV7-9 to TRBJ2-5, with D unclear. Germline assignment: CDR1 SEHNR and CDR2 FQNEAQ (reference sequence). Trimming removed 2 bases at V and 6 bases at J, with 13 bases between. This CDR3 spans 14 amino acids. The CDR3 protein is CASSLNPGDQTQYF. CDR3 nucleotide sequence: TGTGCCAGCAGCTTAAACCCGGGTGACCAGACCCAGTACTTC.

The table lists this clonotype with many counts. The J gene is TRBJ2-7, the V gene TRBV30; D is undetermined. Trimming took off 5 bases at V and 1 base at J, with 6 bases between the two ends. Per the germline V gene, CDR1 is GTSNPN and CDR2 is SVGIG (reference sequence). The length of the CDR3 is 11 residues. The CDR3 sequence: CAWGWSYEQYF. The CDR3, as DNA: TGTGCCTGGGGCTGGTCCTACGAGCAGTACTTC.

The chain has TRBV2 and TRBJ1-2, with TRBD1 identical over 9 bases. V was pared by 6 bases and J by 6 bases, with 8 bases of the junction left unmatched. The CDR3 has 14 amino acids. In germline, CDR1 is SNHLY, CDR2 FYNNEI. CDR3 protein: CASSEPGQGDGYTF. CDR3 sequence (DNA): TGTGCCAGCAGCGAGCCGGGACAGGGTGATGGCTACACCTTC.

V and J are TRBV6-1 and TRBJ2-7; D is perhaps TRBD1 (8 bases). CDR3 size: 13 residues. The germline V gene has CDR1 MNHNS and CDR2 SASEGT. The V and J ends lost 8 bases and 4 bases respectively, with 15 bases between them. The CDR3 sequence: CASQQGEGYEQYF. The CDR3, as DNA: TGTGCCAGCCAACAGGGGGAGGGGTACGAGCAGTACTTC.

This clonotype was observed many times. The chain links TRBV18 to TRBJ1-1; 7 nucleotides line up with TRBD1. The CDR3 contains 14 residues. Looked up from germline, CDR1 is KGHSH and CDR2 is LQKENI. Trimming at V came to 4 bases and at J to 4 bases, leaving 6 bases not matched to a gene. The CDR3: CASSLDRLGTEAFF. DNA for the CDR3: TGTGCCAGCTCACTGGACAGGCTGGGCACTGAAGCTTTCTTT.

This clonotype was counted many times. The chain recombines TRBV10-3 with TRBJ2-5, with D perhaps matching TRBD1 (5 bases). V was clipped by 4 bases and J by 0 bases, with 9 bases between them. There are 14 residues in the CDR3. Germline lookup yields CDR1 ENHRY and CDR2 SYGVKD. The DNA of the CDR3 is TGTGCCATCAGTGTGGAACAGGACCAAGAGACCCAGTACTTC. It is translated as CAISVEQDQETQYF.

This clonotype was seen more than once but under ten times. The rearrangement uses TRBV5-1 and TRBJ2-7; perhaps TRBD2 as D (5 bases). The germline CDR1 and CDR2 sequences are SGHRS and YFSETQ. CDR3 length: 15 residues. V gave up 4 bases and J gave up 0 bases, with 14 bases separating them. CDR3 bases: TGCGCCAGCAGCCCGTCGGGTAGCGTCTCCTACGAGCAGTACTTC. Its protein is CASSPSGSVSYEQYF.

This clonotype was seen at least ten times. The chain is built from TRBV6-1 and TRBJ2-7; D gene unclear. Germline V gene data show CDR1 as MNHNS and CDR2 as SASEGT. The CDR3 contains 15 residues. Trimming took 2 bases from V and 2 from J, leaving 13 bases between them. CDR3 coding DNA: TGTGCCAGCAGTGAAAACGACGGCTCAGCCTACGAGCAGTACTTC. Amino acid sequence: CASSENDGSAYEQYF.

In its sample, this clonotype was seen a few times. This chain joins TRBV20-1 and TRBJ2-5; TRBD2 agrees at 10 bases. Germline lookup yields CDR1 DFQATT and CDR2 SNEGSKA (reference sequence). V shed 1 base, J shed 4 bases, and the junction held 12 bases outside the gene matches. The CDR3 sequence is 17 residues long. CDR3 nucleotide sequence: TGCAGTGCTAGAGGCGGGCTAGCGGGAGAGATGGGAGAGACCCAGTACTTC. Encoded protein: CSARGGLAGEMGETQYF.

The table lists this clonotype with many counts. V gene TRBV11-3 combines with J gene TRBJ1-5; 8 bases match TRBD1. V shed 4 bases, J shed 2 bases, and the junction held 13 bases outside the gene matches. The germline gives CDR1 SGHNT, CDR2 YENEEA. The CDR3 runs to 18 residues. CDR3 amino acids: CASSSPDREALRNQPQHF. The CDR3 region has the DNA TGTGCCAGCAGCTCTCCGGACAGGGAGGCGTTGCGCAATCAGCCCCAGCATTTT.

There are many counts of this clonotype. This chain's CDR3 is CAISGTSGQRYNEQFF. CDR3 bases: TGTGCCATCAGTGGGACTAGCGGGCAGCGATACAATGAGCAGTTCTTC. The chain uses TRBV10-3 and TRBJ2-1; 11 positions agree with TRBD2. The CDR3 loop spans 16 amino acids. Germline loops: CDR1 ENHRY, CDR2 SYGVKD. Unmatched junction bases numbered 6, after V lost 4 bases and J lost 4 bases.

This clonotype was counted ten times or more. Here the CDR3 DNA reads TGTGCCAGCAGCAGAGGGGGGTTTGGTAATGAAAAACTGTTTTTT. Protein: CASSRGGFGNEKLFF. The chain employs TRBV6-1 and TRBJ1-4, with a weak D call TRBD1 (6 bases). The length of the CDR3 is 15 residues. V was shortened by 6 bases and J by 4 bases, with 15 bases between the two germline ends. CDR1 MNHNS and CDR2 SASEGT come from the germline V gene.

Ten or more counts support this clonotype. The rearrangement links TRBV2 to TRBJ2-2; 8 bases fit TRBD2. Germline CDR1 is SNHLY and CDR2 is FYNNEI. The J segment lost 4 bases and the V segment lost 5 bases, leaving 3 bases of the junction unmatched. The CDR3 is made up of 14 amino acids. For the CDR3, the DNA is TGTGCCAGCAGTAATAGCGGGGTCACCGGGGAGCTGTTTTTT. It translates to CASSNSGVTGELFF.